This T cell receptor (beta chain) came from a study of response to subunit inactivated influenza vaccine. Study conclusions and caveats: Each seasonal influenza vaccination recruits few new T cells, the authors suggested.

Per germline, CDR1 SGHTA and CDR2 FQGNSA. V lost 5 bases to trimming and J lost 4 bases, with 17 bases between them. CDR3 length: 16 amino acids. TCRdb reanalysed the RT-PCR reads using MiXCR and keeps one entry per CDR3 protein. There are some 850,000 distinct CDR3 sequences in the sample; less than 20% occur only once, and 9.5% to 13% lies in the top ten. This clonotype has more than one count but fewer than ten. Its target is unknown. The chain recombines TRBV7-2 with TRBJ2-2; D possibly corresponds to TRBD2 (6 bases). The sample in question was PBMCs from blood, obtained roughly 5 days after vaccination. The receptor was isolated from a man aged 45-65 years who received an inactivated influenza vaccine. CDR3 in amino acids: CASSPRERGGTGELFF. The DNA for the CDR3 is TGTGCCAGCAGCCCACGGGAGAGAGGAGGCACCGGGGAGCTGTTTTTT.